This T cell receptor (beta chain) derives from a study of T cells in Graves' hyperthyroidism and ophthalmopathy. Whole-study results and caveats: Ophthalmopathy onset followed model prediction by a median approximately six months. The blood repertoire included most of the expanded thyroid clonotypes above 0.001.

Deletions cut 1 base from V and 6 bases from J, with 10 bases between. Germline values: CDR1 LGHDT, CDR2 YNNKEL (reference sequence). The CDR3 consists of 13 residues. Note on this clonotype: As yet, its antigen is unknown.

Amplification yielded TCR beta CDR3 regions, with RNA transcripts as the source. Primed by the HTBI set, a first-round RT-PCR was run on the TCR CDR3. TCRdb used MiXCR to reprocess the multiplex PCR reads, holding one entry per CDR3 protein. The table shows about 640,000 distinct CDR3 sequences, with around 21% occurring only once. Exclusion criteria comprised uncontrolled infection, other autoimmune disease, pregnancy or lactation. The TCR was taken from a man younger than 45 with Graves' ophthalmopathy. The chain joins TRBV3-1 to TRBJ2-7; tentatively, D is TRBD2 (5 bases). Sequencing was done on a sample of blood. The CDR3 DNA reads TGTGCCAGCAGCCAAGGGGCAGAGGGCGAGCAGTACTTC. It encodes CASSQGAEGEQYF.